The 17 T cell receptor beta chains given below trace back to one sample, sequenced in a study of shared clonotypes between healthy human individuals. Clones were read by immunoSEQ multiplex PCR, and TCRdb kept only the in-frame ones, dropping some. The data show some 1,100,000 clones, with 78% seen just once and approximately 0.56% held by the top ten. The sequencing sample was made of memory CD4+ T cells from PBMCs. Subset here: CD45RA-negative fraction. These receptors came from a man in his late teens or twenties in good health. Some clones in this sample may be carry-over from other donors' samples.

V usage is TRBV4-2 and J usage is TRBJ1-5; D may be TRBD1 (6 bases). The CDR3 consists of 15 residues. Germline CDR1 LGHNA, CDR2 YNFKEQ. V lost 3 bases to trimming and J lost 4 bases, with 13 bases between them. The CDR3 sequence: CASSQGTIANQPQHF. Here the CDR3 DNA reads TGTGCCAGCAGCCAGGGGACAATCGCAAATCAGCCCCAGCATTTT.

The rearrangement joins TRBV30 to TRBJ2-1, with a possible D match to TRBD2 (6 bases). Trimming left V 5 bases short and J 10 bases short, with 21 bases between. The CDR3 is 14 amino acids. Germline V gives CDR1 GTSNPN, CDR2 SVGIG (reference sequence). The CDR3 DNA is TGTGCCTGGGCCCTCGGGAGAAGGGGAATGGAGCAGTTCTTC. Encoded protein: CAWALGRRGMEQFF.

The chain combines TRBV10-3 with TRBJ2-3; no clear D. Deletions cut 4 bases from V and 2 bases from J, with 10 bases between. Germline-derived CDR1 and CDR2 are ENHRY and SYGVKD. This CDR3 comprises 14 residues. CDR3: CAISAGTNTDTQYF. Here the CDR3 DNA reads TGTGCCATCAGTGCTGGCACCAACACAGATACGCAGTATTTT.

About this clone: The same CDR3 also results from other DNA sequences found in this sample. The rearrangement links TRBV5-1 to TRBJ2-5; D is ambiguous. The V gene lost 2 bases and the J gene lost 2 bases, with 7 bases spanning the gap. The germline V gene has CDR1 SGHRS and CDR2 YFSETQ. CDR3 length: 13 amino acids. Here the CDR3 reads CASSFTPQETQYF. The CDR3 region has the DNA TGCGCCAGCAGCTTCACTCCGCAAGAGACCCAGTACTTC.

The V gene is TRBV7-9, the J gene TRBJ2-5; maybe TRBD1 (6 bases). Per the germline V gene, CDR1 is SEHNR and CDR2 is FQNEAQ (reference sequence). Trimming removed 5 bases at V and 5 bases at J, with 12 bases between. The CDR3 loop spans 13 amino acids. CDR3 residues: CASSPGTLETQYF. DNA for the CDR3: TGTGCCAGCAGCCCCGGGACACTCGAGACCCAGTACTTC.

This clone was counted once. The sample carries other DNA sequences with the same CDR3. The chain recombines TRBV18 with TRBJ2-7; D gene uncertain. The CDR3 sequence is 12 residues long. The V gene lost 2 bases and the J gene lost 1 base, with 3 bases spanning the gap. Germline CDR1 is KGHSH and CDR2 is LQKENI. This CDR3 reads CASSPSSYEQYF. The CDR3 region has the DNA TGTGCCAGCTCACCAAGTTCCTACGAGCAGTACTTC.

This clone came up once. The chain couples TRBV28 to TRBJ1-1; no reliable D call. With 8 bases removed from V and 2 bases from J, the gap between germline ends came to 12 bases. The germline CDR1 and CDR2 sequences are MDHEN and SYDVKM. CDR3 length: 13 residues. CDR3 nucleotide sequence: TGTGCCAGCGCGGACGGACTAAACACTGAAGCTTTCTTT. Encoded protein: CASADGLNTEAFF.

The chain's CDR3 is CASSSYQGLVETQYF. In DNA form, the CDR3 reads TGTGCCAGCAGTTCCTACCAGGGGCTGGTAGAGACCCAGTACTTC. V gene TRBV6-6 combines with J gene TRBJ2-5, with TRBD1 as a possible D gene (6 bases). The CDR3 has 15 residues. V lost 4 bases to trimming and J lost 4 bases, with 16 bases between them. CDR1 MNHNY and CDR2 SVGAGI come from the germline V gene (reference sequence).

Written as DNA, the CDR3 is TGTGCCTGGAGTGGGATGATTCCCGGCTACACCTTC. Translated: CAWSGMIPGYTF. This chain connects TRBV30 to TRBJ1-2; D is undetermined. Germline V lookup: CDR1 GTSNPN, CDR2 SVGIG (reference sequence). The CDR3 covers 12 residues. V was trimmed by 1 base and J by 8 bases, leaving 11 bases between them.

This rearrangement joins TRBV7-6 to TRBJ1-2; D uncertain. V lost 3 bases and J 6 bases, leaving 17 bases between the germline ends. CDR1 is SGHVS and CDR2 is FNYEAQ in the germline V gene. The CDR3 loop spans 15 amino acids. In DNA, the CDR3 is TGTGCCAGCAGCTTGGCAACGACGGACTTTAATGGCTACACCTTC. This encodes CASSLATTDFNGYTF.

The V call is TRBV7-6, the J call TRBJ2-1, with TRBD2 matching over 9 bases. With 2 bases clipped from V and 5 bases from J, the junction kept 7 bases outside the gene matches. This CDR3 region has 16 residues. Germline values: CDR1 SGHVS, CDR2 FNYEAQ. In DNA form, the CDR3 reads TGTGCCAGCAGCTTAACTGGACTAGCGCTTAACAATGAGCAGTTCTTC. It encodes CASSLTGLALNNEQFF.

A word on this clone: This same CDR3 is encoded by further DNA sequences in the sample. The chain recombines TRBV5-1 with TRBJ2-2; perhaps TRBD1 as D (6 bases). The CDR3 is made up of 15 amino acids. V shed 0 bases and J shed 4 bases, with 10 bases lying between them. Germline assignment: CDR1 SGHRS and CDR2 YFSETQ. The CDR3 region is CASSLALGGTGELFF. DNA for the CDR3: TGCGCCAGCAGCTTGGCTTTAGGGGGCACCGGGGAGCTGTTTTTT.

The gene calls are TRBV19 and TRBJ1-2, with 8 bases that match TRBD1. Per germline, CDR1 LNHDA and CDR2 SQIVND (reference sequence). V was clipped by 7 bases and J by 4 bases; unmatched bases: 14. CDR3 size: 16 residues. The CDR3 sequence is CASTPTETGAFYGYTF. In DNA form, the CDR3 reads TGTGCCAGTACCCCAACCGAGACAGGGGCTTTCTATGGCTACACCTTC.

This clone was counted a few times. The gene calls are TRBV18 and TRBJ2-5; 8 nucleotides match TRBD1. Germline CDR1 and CDR2: KGHSH and LQKENI. CDR3 length: 14 amino acids. With V trimmed by 6 bases and J by 9 bases, 12 bases remained unmatched. In nucleotides, the CDR3 is TGTGCCAGCTCGGATGGGACAGGTCCGTATCCCCAGTACTTC. This gives the protein CASSDGTGPYPQYF.

The chain recombines TRBV30 with TRBJ1-3, with D maybe TRBD1 (5 bases). The V gene lost 1 base and the J gene lost 0 bases, with 13 bases spanning the gap. The CDR3 is 16 amino acids. Germline CDR1 is GTSNPN and CDR2 is SVGIG (reference sequence). In DNA form, the CDR3 reads TGTGCCTGGAGTGGCCGGGACGGATACTCTGGAAACACCATATATTTT. As protein: CAWSGRDGYSGNTIYF.

The chain combines TRBV4-1 with TRBJ1-1; possible D gene TRBD1, 5 bases. Germline CDR1 is MGHRA and CDR2 is YSYEKL. This CDR3 spans 19 amino acids. V dropped 1 base and J dropped 1 base, with 22 bases sitting between them. CDR3 protein: CASSQVKGVAVMWNTEAFF. The CDR3 DNA is TGCGCCAGCAGCCAAGTAAAAGGGGTCGCGGTTATGTGGAACACTGAAGCTTTCTTT.

CDR3 loop: CASSYRTGSNTGELFF. CDR3 DNA sequence: TGTGCCAGCAGCTATAGGACAGGTTCGAACACCGGGGAGCTGTTTTTT. The rearrangement uses TRBV7-6 and TRBJ2-2; 7 bases fit TRBD1. In germline, CDR1 is SGHVS, CDR2 FNYEAQ. The trim removed 4 bases at V and 0 bases at J, leaving 5 bases unmatched. This CDR3 contains 16 residues.